One and the same sample provided the 4 T cell receptor beta chains below, sequenced in a study of Ad26.COV2.S vaccination and SARS-CoV-2 variants. Treatment in this sample: 19 received Ad26.COV2.S at low or high dose, single or two shots; about 5 received placebo; per-sample allocation not given. Samples came from day 63 after the first vaccine or placebo injection. The table came from immunoSEQ multiplex PCR; TCRdb's copy has only in-frame clones and leaves some out. The sample holds 430,000 or so clones, about 93% seen once. Sequences were derived from peripheral blood, sampled in a trial of Ad26.COV2.S vaccine versus placebo. These receptors came from a person aged 18-65 years who received the Ad26.COV2.S COVID-19 vaccine or a placebo.

The chain carries TRBV7-6 and TRBJ2-1, with D perhaps TRBD2 (5 bases). Germline-derived CDR1 and CDR2 are SGHVS and FNYEAQ. Trimming took off 5 bases at V and 5 bases at J, with 16 bases between the two ends. CDR3 length: 15 amino acids. The DNA for the CDR3 is TGTGCCAGCAGCATATGGACTGGCCGGCACAATGAGCAGTTCTTC. It encodes CASSIWTGRHNEQFF.

This clone was seen repeatedly, ten times or more. The chain links TRBV24-1 to TRBJ2-1, with D hard to call. From germline, CDR1 is KGHDR and CDR2 SFDVKD. This CDR3 is 11 amino acids long. V gave up 4 bases and J gave up 10 bases, with 7 bases separating them. CDR3 loop: CATSEADEQFF. The CDR3 region has the DNA TGTGCCACCAGTGAGGCGGACGAGCAGTTCTTC.

DNA of the CDR3: TGTGCCAGCAGTAACGCAGGGGATGGGGAAAAACTGTTTTTT. It is translated as CASSNAGDGEKLFF. The rearrangement uses TRBV6-5 and TRBJ1-4, with a tentative D call TRBD1 (6 bases). This CDR3 has 14 amino acids. V dropped 5 bases and J dropped 8 bases, with 15 bases sitting between them. The V gene's germline CDR1 is MNHEY and CDR2 SVGAGI.

The count of this clone is one. This chain connects TRBV12-5 to TRBJ2-7; 7 positions agree with TRBD1. Trimming at V came to 5 bases and at J to 5 bases, leaving 9 bases not matched to a gene. The CDR3 sequence is 14 residues long. CDR1 and CDR2 from the germline V gene are LGHNT and FRNRAP. The CDR3 protein is CASGIFTGADEQYF. In DNA form, the CDR3 reads TGTGCTAGTGGTATTTTCACAGGGGCCGACGAGCAGTACTTC.